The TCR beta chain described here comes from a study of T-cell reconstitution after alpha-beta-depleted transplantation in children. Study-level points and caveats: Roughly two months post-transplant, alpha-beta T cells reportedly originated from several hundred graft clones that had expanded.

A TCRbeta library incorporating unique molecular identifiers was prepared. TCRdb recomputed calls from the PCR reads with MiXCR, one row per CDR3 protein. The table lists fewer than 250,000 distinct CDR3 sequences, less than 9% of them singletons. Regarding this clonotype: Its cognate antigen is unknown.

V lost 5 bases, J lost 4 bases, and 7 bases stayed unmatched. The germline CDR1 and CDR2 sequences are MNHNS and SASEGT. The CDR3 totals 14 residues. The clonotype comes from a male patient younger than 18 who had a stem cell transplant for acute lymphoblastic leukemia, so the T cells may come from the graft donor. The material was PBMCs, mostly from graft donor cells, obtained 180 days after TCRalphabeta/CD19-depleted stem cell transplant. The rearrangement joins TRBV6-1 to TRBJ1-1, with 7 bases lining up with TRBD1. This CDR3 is CASSMGGQFTEAFF. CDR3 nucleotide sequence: TGTGCCAGCAGTATGGGGGGACAGTTCACTGAAGCTTTCTTT.